This T cell receptor (beta chain) appears in the sequencing data of a study of PD-1 blockade in classical Hodgkin lymphoma. On this clone: The target antigen is unknown.

Trimming shortened V by 5 bases and J by 3 bases, and 16 bases separated the two germline ends. Germline values: CDR1 MNHEY, CDR2 SVGAGI. The CDR3 is 15 amino acids. Study outcomes and limitations: TCR diversity at baseline was reported to be reduced in newly diagnosed patients relative to healthy donors.

The assay was immunoSEQ multiplex PCR, and TCRdb's table has in-frame clones only and misses some. Here the sample spans over 75,000 clones, approximately 90% being singletons. As to time point: cycle 4 day 1 (C4D1), after less than 7 weeks of nivolumab. Each of the patients experienced relapse following autologous stem cell transplantation, and their brentuximab vedotin exposure differed. This clonotype was sampled from a human donor with classical Hodgkin lymphoma. This chain connects TRBV6-5 to TRBJ1-1, with D hard to call. Sequenced material: peripheral blood mononuclear cells (PBMCs), taken before the fourth cycle of nivolumab. The CDR3 nucleotides are TGTGCCAGCAGTAGGACCCCCGGGCGGGACACTGAAGCTTTCTTT. Encoded protein: CASSRTPGRDTEAFF.